The 6 T cell receptor beta chains below all came from one sample that was sequenced in a study of tumor and adjacent non-tumor tissue in lung cancer. TCRbeta libraries were built with three rounds of nested PCR, modified from ARM-PCR. TCRdb itself ran the multiplex PCR reads through MiXCR, one entry per CDR3 protein. The data hold 80,000 to 130,000 distinct CDR3 sequences, with roughly 60% observed a single time. RNA was extracted from bulk tissue without any cell sorting. The normal lung tissue was taken more than 3 cm from the tumor edge. Material for sequencing was distant non-tumor lung tissue. These receptors were taken from a man aged 30-40 years with non-small cell lung cancer.

In the case of this clonotype: Sequence at one end of the junction differs from germline and may be a read error. The J gene is TRBJ2-1, the V gene TRBV20-1; 10 nucleotides agree with TRBD2. Looked up from germline, CDR1 is DFQATT and CDR2 is SNEGSKA (reference sequence). The CDR3 is 15 residues long. This chain's CDR3 is CCALAGTSVIHEQFF. Written as DNA, the CDR3 is TGCTGTGCCCTGGCCGGGACTAGCGTTATCCATGAGCAGTTCTTC.

Remarks on this clonotype: One junction end disagrees with the germline gene, perhaps due to a read error. V is TRBV4-2 and J is TRBJ2-1; 8 nucleotides match TRBD2. Germline V CDR1 and CDR2: LGHNA, YNFKEQ. There are 18 residues in the CDR3. The chain's CDR3 is CASSRRWSRRGAYNEQLF. The CDR3 DNA follows: TGTGCCAGCAGCCGGAGGTGGTCAAGGCGGGGGGCCTACAATGAGCAGTTATTC.

This clonotype was counted a few times. Compared with germline, one end of the junction differs, possibly owing to a read error. The V and J genes are TRBV12-3 or TRBV12-4 and TRBJ2-1, with D maybe TRBD1 (7 bases). The CDR3 is made up of 14 amino acids. DNA of the CDR3: TGTGCCAGCAGTCTAGCAGGGGGAGGAAAAGAGCAGTTCTTC. Protein product: CASSLAGGGKEQFF.

Points on this clonotype: The conserved phenylalanine or tryptophan is not found at the CDR3 terminus, so this likely reflects a read error. The V call is TRBV29-1, the J call TRBJ1-4, with unresolved D. V lost 7 bases and J lost 4, with 16 bases in between. This CDR3 region has 14 residues. Germline V lookup: CDR1 SQVTM, CDR2 ANQGSEA. CDR3 in amino acids: CSAKDRVRNEKLFL. The CDR3 DNA reads as TGCAGCGCTAAGGATAGGGTCCGTAATGAAAAACTGTTTCTT.

Note on this clonotype: This could be a read error, since a much larger clone is one nucleotide away. The V call is TRBV4-1, the J call TRBJ2-7; D might be TRBD2 (6 bases). Looked up from germline, CDR1 is MGHRA and CDR2 is YSYEKL. Trimming removed 4 bases at V and 3 bases at J, with 13 bases between. This CDR3 has 14 amino acids. CDR3 loop: CASSPLRGGYEQYF. The CDR3 DNA sequence: TGCGCCAGCAGCCCCCTCCGGGGAGGCTACGAGCAGTACTTC.

Concerning this clonotype: It is likely a read error, because the conserved phenylalanine at the end of the CDR3 is missing. The J gene is TRBJ2-7, the V gene TRBV20-1; D not certain. V lost 6 bases to trimming and J lost 6 bases, with 15 bases between them. Germline V CDR1 and CDR2: DFQATT, SNEGSKA (reference sequence). This CDR3 contains 12 residues. The CDR3 reads CSAKMVSSEQYI. The CDR3 nucleotides read TGCAGTGCAAAGATGGTTAGCAGCGAGCAGTACATC.